Listed here are 10 T cell receptor beta chains from one sample, sequenced in a study of OX40 agonist ivuxolimab in advanced cancers. Using immunoSEQ multiplex PCR, the repertoire was profiled, and TCRdb retains in-frame clones only, with some absent. The table lists around 78,000 clones, roughly 84% of them singletons. This sample comprised CD4+ or CD8+ T cells sorted from blood, obtained in a trial of the OX40 agonist ivuxolimab. These receptors all stem from an adult with an advanced solid tumor such as melanoma, head and neck, liver or kidney cancer.

This sequence joins TRBV7-2 and TRBJ2-4, with TRBD2 as a possible D gene (6 bases). V dropped 4 bases and J dropped 1 base, with 14 bases sitting between them. The CDR3 covers 16 residues. Germline values: CDR1 SGHTA, CDR2 FQGNSA. CDR3 in amino acids: CASSSGLLDAKNIQYF. The CDR3 bases are TGTGCCAGCAGCTCGGGACTCCTTGATGCCAAAAACATTCAGTACTTC.

The V and J genes are TRBV5-1 and TRBJ2-2, with 8 bases matching TRBD2. Looked up from germline, CDR1 is SGHRS and CDR2 is YFSETQ. V lost 1 base and J lost 7; bases outside the gene matches: 9. The CDR3 contains 16 residues. The CDR3 sequence: CASSLSAGGGSGELFF. CDR3 nucleotide sequence: TGCGCCAGCAGCTTGTCGGCGGGAGGAGGTAGCGGGGAGCTGTTTTTT.

The V call is TRBV7-9, the J call TRBJ1-4; the D gene is possibly TRBD1 (5 bases). The CDR3 sequence is 14 residues long. Germline CDR1 reads SEHNR; CDR2 reads FQNEAQ (reference sequence). The germline V and J ends were trimmed by 3 bases and 5 bases, with 10 bases remaining between them. The CDR3, as DNA: TGTGCCAGCAGCTTTAGGGACGGGAATGAAAAACTGTTTTTT. Residues: CASSFRDGNEKLFF.

The chain uses TRBV19 and TRBJ1-5; 8 bases match TRBD1. Germline CDR1 LNHDA, CDR2 SQIVND (reference sequence). The CDR3 spans 13 residues. V lost 8 bases, J lost 4 bases, and 4 bases stayed unmatched. In DNA form, the CDR3 reads TGTGCCAGTTCTACAGGGGGAAATCAGCCCCAGCATTTT. This encodes CASSTGGNQPQHF.

This sequence joins TRBV10-2 and TRBJ2-3, with D perhaps matching TRBD2 (6 bases). This CDR3 contains 14 residues. V was shortened by 5 bases and J by 1 base, with 10 bases between the two germline ends. Germline lookup yields CDR1 WSHSY and CDR2 SAAADI. CDR3 in amino acids: CASSRGGGTDTQYF. DNA for the CDR3: TGCGCCAGCAGTAGAGGCGGGGGCACAGATACGCAGTATTTT.

The rearrangement links TRBV6-6 to TRBJ1-4; D is unresolved. Looked up from germline, CDR1 is MNHNY and CDR2 is SVGAGI (reference sequence). CDR3 length: 16 amino acids. V was trimmed by 2 bases and J by 0 bases, leaving 10 bases between them. The CDR3 reads CASSYIHSTTNEKLFF. CDR3 bases: TGTGCCAGCAGTTACATCCACAGTACAACTAATGAAAAACTGTTTTTT.

This clone has only one observation. The chain links TRBV5-4 to TRBJ2-2; 8 positions match TRBD2. Trimming removed 10 bases from V and 4 bases from J; junction bases left unmatched: 9. There are 14 residues in the CDR3. CDR1 SGHNT and CDR2 YYREEE come from the germline V gene (reference sequence). Written as DNA, the CDR3 is TGTGCCGTCAACCCCGCGGGGGGCACCGGGGAGCTGTTTTTT. Amino acid sequence: CAVNPAGGTGELFF.

The V and J genes are TRBV5-1 and TRBJ2-7; possible D gene TRBD1, 6 bases. Trimming removed 2 bases from V and 6 bases from J, with 15 bases in between. The CDR3 covers 14 residues. Germline assignment: CDR1 SGHRS and CDR2 YFSETQ. CDR3 bases: TGCGCCAGCAGCTTCGCAGGGGTCTATGGCGAGCAGTACTTC. Its protein product is CASSFAGVYGEQYF.

The J gene is TRBJ2-1, the V gene TRBV19, with 8 bases that match TRBD2. Per the germline V gene, CDR1 is LNHDA and CDR2 is SQIVND (reference sequence). Germline trimming cut 7 bases from V and 8 bases from J; bases unmatched to any gene: 25. This CDR3 is built from 19 residues. The DNA for the CDR3 is TGTGCCAGTAAAGAGAAGCGGGTCGGGAGGGGTGCTGGCGGCTATGAGCAGTTCTTC. Translated: CASKEKRVGRGAGGYEQFF.

The sample holds one count of this clone. V usage is TRBV5-1 and J usage is TRBJ2-7; D not certain. V was shortened by 0 bases and J by 2 bases, with 12 bases between the two germline ends. The CDR3 length is 15 residues. Germline CDR1 SGHRS, CDR2 YFSETQ. CDR3 protein: CASSLAAAMTYEQYF. CDR3 sequence (DNA): TGCGCCAGCAGCTTGGCCGCCGCGATGACCTACGAGCAGTACTTC.